These T cell receptor beta chains were read from a single sample in a study of blood T cells in healthy people across ages. TCRdb re-called the 5' RACE reads through MiXCR, storing one row per CDR3 protein. The data show 1.5 million to 2 million distinct CDR3 sequences, about 28% seen once. Sequenced sample: blood. These receptor sequences come from a woman aged 30 to 39 in good health. Both conserved end residues are part of each CDR3. The D gene is left open where the match is weak. Expanded clones get a size class; other rows say once, few or many, or leave the size out.

D	size	V	J	DNA	CDR3
TRBD2	many	TRBV9	TRBJ2-7	TGTGCCAGCAGCGTTAGCGGGGGGGCCGGGGAGCAGTACTTC	CASSVSGGAGEQYF
TRBD1	.	TRBV18	TRBJ2-1	TGTGCCAGCTCACTTTACGGGACAGATATTCCCTACAATGAGCAGTCCTTC	CASSLYGTDIPYNEQSF
.	many	TRBV20-1	TRBJ1-2	TGCAGTGCTAGAGATCTCAGGTTGGAGGGCTACACCTTC	CSARDLRLEGYTF
.	.	TRBV20-1	TRBJ1-6	TGCAGTGCTAGAGATCGGTCCAGGAGTAGTTCGTCCCTCCACTTT	CSARDRSRSSSSLHF
TRBD2	few	TRBV15	TRBJ2-3	TGTGCCACCACGCGGACTAGCGAGTCAGATACGCAGTATTTT	CATTRTSESDTQYF
.	.	TRBV6-4	TRBJ2-1	TGTGCCAGCGGTGACACGGGGCTCAATGAGCAGTTCTTC	CASGDTGLNEQFF
.	few	TRBV20-1	TRBJ1-2	TGCAGTGCTAGAGAACCCAGGGGAGACTTTTATGGCTACACCTTC	CSAREPRGDFYGYTF
TRBD2	few	TRBV12-3/TRBV12-4	TRBJ2-1	TGTGCCAGCAGTTTCGTCTTGCGGGGGAATAATGAGCAGTTCTTC	CASSFVLRGNNEQFF
TRBD1	.	TRBV3-1	TRBJ2-7	TGTGCCAGCAGCCAAGACAGGACAGGGTTAACCTACGAGCAGTACTTC	CASSQDRTGLTYEQYF
TRBD1	.	TRBV5-5	TRBJ2-3	TGTGCCAGCAGCTCACCGGGACAGGGGAATCGAGATACGCAGTATTTT	CASSSPGQGNRDTQYF
TRBD2	.	TRBV3-1	TRBJ2-1	TGTGCCAGCAGCCAAAGACTAGCGGAAGAGACCCAGTTCTTC	CASSQRLAEETQFF
TRBD1	few	TRBV6-6	TRBJ1-1	TGTGCCAGCAGTTTACAGGGGGCAAAGCTAGAAGCTTTCTTT	CASSLQGAKLEAFF
.	.	TRBV6-6	TRBJ1-2	TGTGCCAGCAGTTATTCCGAGACGGAACGCACCTTC	CASSYSETERTF
TRBD1	.	TRBV10-3	TRBJ1-2	TGTGCCATCAGCGACAGGGAGACCTATGGCTACACCTTC	CAISDRETYGYTF
TRBD1	.	TRBV20-1	TRBJ1-6	TGCAGTGCTAGAGATTACGGGTCAGGGGGGTCACCCCTCCACTTT	CSARDYGSGGSPLHF
.	.	TRBV3-1	TRBJ1-5	TGTGCCAGCAGCCCAGGGCCGGCGGCGGGTCAGCCCCAGCATTTT	CASSPGPAAGQPQHF
TRBD2	.	TRBV9	TRBJ2-1	TGTGCCAGCAGCGCCGCCGCGGGGGGCCTCTATGAGCAGTTCTTC	CASSAAAGGLYEQFF
.	.	TRBV5-1	TRBJ2-3	TGCGCCAGCGTTTCCTCGGACTGGACTGCTACGCAGTATTTT	CASVSSDWTATQYF
.	.	TRBV18	TRBJ1-6	TGTGCCAGCTCACCGAGGACAGCCAATTTACCCCTCCACTTT	CASSPRTANLPLHF
.	many	TRBV14	TRBJ2-7	TGTGCCAGCAGCCAAGCCTACGAGCAGTACTTC	CASSQAYEQYF
.	many	TRBV15	TRBJ2-7	TGTGCCACCAGCAGAGCGTCGGGGGCCGAGCAGTACTTC	CATSRASGAEQYF
.	few	TRBV9	TRBJ2-7	TGTGCCAGCAGCGTAGGACCAGCCGGCTCCTACGAGCAGTACTTC	CASSVGPAGSYEQYF
TRBD1	.	TRBV7-2	TRBJ2-7	TGTGCCAGCAGCTACGGACAGGGGGCCATCGGCGAGCAGTACTTC	CASSYGQGAIGEQYF
.	few	TRBV7-2	TRBJ2-7	TGTGCCAGCAGCTTACGGGTGGGACCCAGCTCCTACGAGCAGTACTTC	CASSLRVGPSSYEQYF
TRBD2	few	TRBV4-3	TRBJ2-1	TGCGCCAGCAGCCAAAAAGCGGGAGGGGGGTGCAATGAGCAGTTCTTC	CASSQKAGGGCNEQFF
.	.	TRBV7-6	TRBJ1-5	TGTGCCAGCAGCCCCAGGTTGGGGCAGCCCCAGCATTTT	CASSPRLGQPQHF
TRBD2	few	TRBV6-5	TRBJ2-3	TGTGCCAGCGGCCGACTAGCGGGAGCAGATACGCAGTATTTT	CASGRLAGADTQYF
TRBD1	.	TRBV20-1	TRBJ1-1	TGCAGCCGTGACTTTACAGGGGATCGGTTGGCTTTCTTT	CSRDFTGDRLAFF
TRBD2	.	TRBV20-1	TRBJ2-1	TGCAGTGCTAGGGGGGGGAGGGGCAATGAGCAGTTCTTC	CSARGGRGNEQFF
.	.	TRBV24-1	TRBJ2-1	TGTGCCACCAGTGATTTGCTGGAGGAGCAGTTCTTC	CATSDLLEEQFF
.	few	TRBV4-1	TRBJ1-2	TGCGCCAGCAGCCAGAGAGCCGGGACGCCTTTTTATGGCTACACCTTC	CASSQRAGTPFYGYTF
TRBD1	.	TRBV28	TRBJ1-2	TGTGCCAGCAGTTGCGGGACAGGGGTTGATGGCTACACCTTC	CASSCGTGVDGYTF
.	.	TRBV5-1	TRBJ2-7	TGCGCCAGCAGCTTTGACAGGTGGAACGAGCAGTACTTC	CASSFDRWNEQYF
.	few	TRBV20-1	TRBJ2-7	TGCAGTGTTAGATGGGGGACCAACGAGCAGTACTTC	CSVRWGTNEQYF
.	many	TRBV12-3/TRBV12-4	TRBJ2-7	TGTGCCAGCGGTAAGGGTTCCGAGCAGTACTTC	CASGKGSEQYF
TRBD1	few	TRBV2	TRBJ1-4	TGTTCCAGCAGACCACAGGGGCTCGTGGATGAAAAACTGTTTTTT	CSSRPQGLVDEKLFF
.	.	TRBV14	TRBJ1-2	TGTGCCAGCAGCCAAGGCAGCCTCTATGGCTACACCTTC	CASSQGSLYGYTF
.	many	TRBV7-2	TRBJ2-1	TGTGCCAGCAGCTTAGGTATAGCGAACAATGAGCAGTTCTTC	CASSLGIANNEQFF
TRBD2	few	TRBV6-1	TRBJ2-5	TGTGCCAGCAGTGAGCGGACCGGGGGGGCTGAGACCCAGTACTTC	CASSERTGGAETQYF
.	few	TRBV20-1	TRBJ2-1	TGCAGTGCTCCCCCGGACGAGGGGCGGACGATCACGAGAAGTGAGCAGTTCTTC	CSAPPDEGRTITRSEQFF
TRBD2	few	TRBV20-1	TRBJ2-3	TGCAGTGCTAGAGATAGCGGGGGCACAGATACGCAGTATTTT	CSARDSGGTDTQYF
.	.	TRBV9	TRBJ2-5	TGTGCCAGCAGCGTAGATGGGGGGGGCGCCTTGCGAGAGACCCAGTACTTC	CASSVDGGGALRETQYF
TRBD1	few	TRBV5-1	TRBJ2-3	TGCGCCAGCAGCTTGGTGCAGGGGACAGGGCCCCCAGATACGCAGTATTTT	CASSLVQGTGPPDTQYF
.	.	TRBV6-6	TRBJ1-5	TGTGCCAGCAGCCAGGACAGCTTCAATCAGCCCCAGCATTTT	CASSQDSFNQPQHF
.	.	TRBV28	TRBJ1-5	TGTGCCAGCAGTTTATTGGTGCATAGCAATCAGCCCCAGCATTTT	CASSLLVHSNQPQHF
.	few	TRBV10-1	TRBJ2-1	TGCGCCAGCAGTGAGTACAGGTTAAGTGAGCAGTTCTTC	CASSEYRLSEQFF
TRBD1	once	TRBV7-9	TRBJ2-7	TGTGCCAGCAGCCCCCGCGGGACAGGCGCCTACGAGCAGTACTTC	CASSPRGTGAYEQYF
.	.	TRBV20-1	TRBJ1-5	TGCAGTGCTCTTAAACCGGACACCCTTAATCAGCCCCAGCATTTT	CSALKPDTLNQPQHF
.	.	TRBV14	TRBJ2-3	TGTGCCAGCAGCCGGCAGAAAACCAGCAGCACAGATACGCAGTATTTT	CASSRQKTSSTDTQYF
TRBD2	.	TRBV20-1	TRBJ2-1	TGCAGTGCTAGAGAAATGTTCAGACTAGCGGGAACTAATGAGCAGTTCTTC	CSAREMFRLAGTNEQFF
.	.	TRBV7-9	TRBJ2-5	TGTGCCAGCAGCTGGAGGGGGGTAGAGACCCAGTACTTC	CASSWRGVETQYF